A selection of T cell receptor beta chains follows, all from one sample in a study of blood T cell repertoires in COVID-19. Clones were read by immunoSEQ multiplex PCR, and TCRdb kept only the in-frame ones, dropping some. The data show about 39,000 clones, about 82% seen once. The sequencing sample was made of peripheral blood. These receptors were taken from a human donor in a cohort sampled during active COVID-19. The CDR3 runs from the conserved cysteine through the conserved F or W. Each record gives: D gene, J gene, clone size, V gene, CDR3 protein, CDR3 DNA. The D gene is left open where the match is weak. Clone size is shown for a subset of rows, as once, few, many or a class of expanded clone.

D gene: NA; J gene: TRBJ1-2; clone size: NA; V gene: TRBV5-6; CDR3 protein: CASSLSGAAYGYTF; CDR3 DNA: TGTGCCAGCAGCTTGTCTGGGGCGGCCTATGGCTACACCTTC
D gene: TRBD2; J gene: TRBJ2-3; clone size: once; V gene: TRBV7-2; CDR3 protein: CASSFGTKTDTQYF; CDR3 DNA: TGTGCCAGCAGCTTCGGGACTAAAACAGATACGCAGTATTTT
D gene: NA; J gene: TRBJ2-3; clone size: NA; V gene: TRBV5-1; CDR3 protein: CASSLGGQIDTQYF; CDR3 DNA: TGCGCCAGCAGCTTGGGCGGACAGATCGATACGCAGTATTTT
D gene: NA; J gene: TRBJ1-1; clone size: NA; V gene: TRBV28; CDR3 protein: CASIRTNMNTEAFF; CDR3 DNA: TGTGCCAGCATTCGGACAAACATGAACACTGAAGCTTTCTTT
D gene: NA; J gene: TRBJ2-1; clone size: NA; V gene: TRBV7-3; CDR3 protein: CASSLTYYNEQFF; CDR3 DNA: TGTGCCAGCAGCTTAACATACTACAATGAGCAGTTCTTC
D gene: NA; J gene: TRBJ2-7; clone size: NA; V gene: TRBV4-1; CDR3 protein: CASSQERSPSYEQYF; CDR3 DNA: TGCGCCAGCAGCCAGGAACGGAGTCCCTCCTACGAGCAGTACTTC
D gene: NA; J gene: TRBJ2-7; clone size: NA; V gene: TRBV19; CDR3 protein: CASSPQLSGYEQYF; CDR3 DNA: TGTGCCAGTAGTCCCCAGCTCTCGGGCTACGAGCAGTACTTC
D gene: TRBD1; J gene: TRBJ2-1; clone size: few; V gene: TRBV4-3; CDR3 protein: CASSQDGPGTGFNNEQFF; CDR3 DNA: TGCGCCAGCAGCCAAGATGGTCCGGGGACAGGCTTTAACAATGAGCAGTTCTTC
D gene: NA; J gene: TRBJ2-7; clone size: NA; V gene: TRBV6-5; CDR3 protein: CASLDTAISYEQYF; CDR3 DNA: TGTGCCAGTCTGGACACCGCCATCTCCTACGAGCAGTACTTC
D gene: NA; J gene: TRBJ2-2; clone size: NA; V gene: TRBV4-3; CDR3 protein: CASSQDRSTGELFF; CDR3 DNA: TGCGCCAGCAGCCAAGATAGAAGCACCGGGGAGCTGTTTTTT
D gene: NA; J gene: TRBJ2-2; clone size: NA; V gene: TRBV6-5; CDR3 protein: CASSPGTGELFF; CDR3 DNA: TGTGCCAGCAGCCCAGGCACCGGGGAGCTGTTTTTT
D gene: NA; J gene: TRBJ2-7; clone size: NA; V gene: TRBV14; CDR3 protein: CASSLYFYEQYF; CDR3 DNA: TGTGCCAGCAGCCTTTACTTCTACGAGCAGTACTTC
D gene: NA; J gene: TRBJ1-2; clone size: NA; V gene: TRBV6-5; CDR3 protein: CASRGRTNYGYTF; CDR3 DNA: TGTGCCAGCAGGGGGAGGACTAACTATGGCTACACCTTC
D gene: TRBD1; J gene: TRBJ1-5; clone size: NA; V gene: TRBV5-5; CDR3 protein: CASSKDRTGNQPQHF; CDR3 DNA: TGTGCCAGCAGCAAGGACAGGACGGGCAATCAGCCCCAGCATTTT
D gene: TRBD1; J gene: TRBJ1-2; clone size: NA; V gene: TRBV19; CDR3 protein: CASTEQGSYGYTF; CDR3 DNA: TGTGCCAGTACCGAACAGGGGAGTTATGGCTACACCTTC
D gene: TRBD1; J gene: TRBJ2-7; clone size: NA; V gene: TRBV7-9; CDR3 protein: CASSLQGARHSYEQYF; CDR3 DNA: TGTGCCAGCAGCCTACAGGGGGCGCGACACTCCTACGAGCAGTACTTC
D gene: TRBD1; J gene: TRBJ1-1; clone size: NA; V gene: TRBV18; CDR3 protein: CASSAGTGVTEAFF; CDR3 DNA: TGTGCCAGCTCAGCCGGGACAGGGGTCACTGAAGCTTTCTTT
D gene: TRBD1; J gene: TRBJ1-6; clone size: few; V gene: TRBV7-9; CDR3 protein: CASSKRQGGNSPLHF; CDR3 DNA: TGTGCCAGCAGCAAGAGACAGGGGGGTAATTCACCCCTCCACTTT
D gene: NA; J gene: TRBJ1-2; clone size: NA; V gene: TRBV7-9; CDR3 protein: CASSLGTPAWTANYGYTF; CDR3 DNA: TGTGCCAGCAGCTTAGGAACACCAGCTTGGACAGCTAACTATGGCTACACCTTC
D gene: NA; J gene: TRBJ1-6; clone size: NA; V gene: TRBV19; CDR3 protein: CASSTGQGITSAFNSPLHF; CDR3 DNA: TGTGCCAGTAGTACCGGGCAGGGGATCACGTCCGCCTTCAATTCACCCCTCCACTTT
D gene: NA; J gene: TRBJ2-7; clone size: once; V gene: TRBV2; CDR3 protein: CASSENGAYRAREYEQYF; CDR3 DNA: TGTGCCAGCAGTGAAAATGGCGCCTACAGGGCAAGGGAGTACGAGCAGTACTTC
D gene: NA; J gene: TRBJ1-1; clone size: NA; V gene: TRBV6-6; CDR3 protein: CASSYPTGPNTEAFF; CDR3 DNA: TGTGCCAGCAGTTACCCGACAGGCCCGAACACTGAAGCTTTCTTT
D gene: NA; J gene: TRBJ2-5; clone size: few; V gene: TRBV4-1; CDR3 protein: CASSQGTTGEETQYF; CDR3 DNA: TGCGCCAGCAGCCAAGGAACGACTGGAGAAGAGACCCAGTACTTC
D gene: TRBD2; J gene: TRBJ2-1; clone size: NA; V gene: TRBV5-1; CDR3 protein: CASSLDFTAGVVNEQFF; CDR3 DNA: TGCGCCAGCAGCTTGGATTTCACGGCGGGAGTCGTCAATGAGCAGTTCTTC
D gene: NA; J gene: TRBJ2-1; clone size: NA; V gene: TRBV18; CDR3 protein: CASSPSSGHNEQFF; CDR3 DNA: TGTGCCAGCTCACCATCTTCCGGTCACAATGAGCAGTTCTTC
D gene: NA; J gene: TRBJ1-2; clone size: NA; V gene: TRBV5-6; CDR3 protein: CASSRPAGGGYTF; CDR3 DNA: TGTGCCAGCAGCCGACCGGCGGGGGGTGGCTACACCTTC
D gene: NA; J gene: TRBJ2-3; clone size: NA; V gene: TRBV5-8; CDR3 protein: CASSYLMTASTDTQYF; CDR3 DNA: TGTGCCAGCAGCTACCTTATGACAGCAAGCACAGATACGCAGTATTTT